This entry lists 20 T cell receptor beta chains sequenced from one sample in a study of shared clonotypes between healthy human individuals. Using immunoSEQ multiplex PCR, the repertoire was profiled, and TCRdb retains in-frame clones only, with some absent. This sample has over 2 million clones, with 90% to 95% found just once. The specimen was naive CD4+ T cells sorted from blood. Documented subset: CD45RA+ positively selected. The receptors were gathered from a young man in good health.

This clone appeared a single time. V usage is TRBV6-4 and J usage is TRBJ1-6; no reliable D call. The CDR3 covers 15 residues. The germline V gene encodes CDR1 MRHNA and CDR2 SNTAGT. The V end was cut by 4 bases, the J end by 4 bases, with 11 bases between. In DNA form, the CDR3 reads TGTGCCAGCAGTGCTGGACCGAGGTATAATTCACCCCTCCACTTT. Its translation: CASSAGPRYNSPLHF.

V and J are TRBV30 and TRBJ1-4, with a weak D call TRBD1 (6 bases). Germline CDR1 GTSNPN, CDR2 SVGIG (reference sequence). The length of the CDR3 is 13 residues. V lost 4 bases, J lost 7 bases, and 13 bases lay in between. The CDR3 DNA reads TGTGCCTGGACTACAGGGTCCACTGAAAAACTGTTTTTT. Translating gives CAWTTGSTEKLFF.

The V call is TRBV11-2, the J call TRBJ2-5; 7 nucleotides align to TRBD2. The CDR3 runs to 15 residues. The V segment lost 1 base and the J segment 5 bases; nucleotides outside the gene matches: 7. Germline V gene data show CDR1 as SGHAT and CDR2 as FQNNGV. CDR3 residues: CASSLASGKWETQYF. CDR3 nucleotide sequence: TGTGCCAGCAGCTTAGCGAGCGGGAAATGGGAGACCCAGTACTTC.

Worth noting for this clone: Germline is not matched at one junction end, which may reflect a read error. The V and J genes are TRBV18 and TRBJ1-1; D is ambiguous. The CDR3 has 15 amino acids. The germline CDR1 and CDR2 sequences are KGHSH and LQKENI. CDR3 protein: CASAPQVTRNTEAFF. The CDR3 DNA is TGTGCCAGCGCACCCCAAGTCACGAGGAACACTGAAGCTTTCTTT.

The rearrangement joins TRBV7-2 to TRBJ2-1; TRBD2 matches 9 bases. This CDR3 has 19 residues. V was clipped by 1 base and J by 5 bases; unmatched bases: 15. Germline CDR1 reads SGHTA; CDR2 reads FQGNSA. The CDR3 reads CASSLVGYPFSGSDNEQFF. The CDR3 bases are TGTGCCAGCAGCTTAGTCGGATATCCGTTTAGCGGGAGCGACAATGAGCAGTTCTTC.

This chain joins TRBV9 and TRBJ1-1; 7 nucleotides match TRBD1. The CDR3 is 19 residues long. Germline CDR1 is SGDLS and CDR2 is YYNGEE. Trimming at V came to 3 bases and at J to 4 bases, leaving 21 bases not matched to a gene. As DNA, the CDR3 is TGTGCCAGCAGCGAAGGTCCAGGGGGATGGAATTTTGGCGTCACTGAAGCTTTCTTT. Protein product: CASSEGPGGWNFGVTEAFF.

CDR3: CASSSAGTENTEAFF. The CDR3 DNA reads as TGTGCCAGCAGTTCAGCAGGGACGGAGAACACTGAAGCTTTCTTT. The chain joins TRBV27 to TRBJ1-1, with D maybe TRBD1 (5 bases). The germline V and J ends were trimmed by 4 bases and 1 base, with 13 bases remaining between them. This CDR3 is built from 15 residues. Germline V gene lookup returns CDR1 MNHEY and CDR2 SMNVEV (reference sequence).

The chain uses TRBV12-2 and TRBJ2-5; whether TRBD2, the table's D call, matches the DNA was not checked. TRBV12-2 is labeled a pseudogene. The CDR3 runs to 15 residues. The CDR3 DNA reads TGTGCAAGTCGACTTTCCCTCCTAGCCCTAGAGACCCAGTACTTC. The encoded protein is CASRLSLLALETQYF.

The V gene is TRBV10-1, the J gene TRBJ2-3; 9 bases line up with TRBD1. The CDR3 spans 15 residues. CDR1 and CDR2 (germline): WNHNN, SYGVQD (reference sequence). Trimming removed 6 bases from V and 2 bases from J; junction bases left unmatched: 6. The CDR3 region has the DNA TGCGCCAGCAGCCGGGGACAGGGAGACACAGATACGCAGTATTTT. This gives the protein CASSRGQGDTDTQYF.

CDR3 amino acids: CATRDRSYEQYF. In nucleotides, the CDR3 is TGTGCCACCCGGGACAGGTCCTACGAGCAGTACTTC. The V call is TRBV27, the J call TRBJ2-7; 8 bases align to TRBD1. The J segment lost 1 base and the V segment lost 10 bases, leaving 3 bases of the junction unmatched. The germline V gene has CDR1 MNHEY and CDR2 SMNVEV (reference sequence). This CDR3 is built from 12 residues.

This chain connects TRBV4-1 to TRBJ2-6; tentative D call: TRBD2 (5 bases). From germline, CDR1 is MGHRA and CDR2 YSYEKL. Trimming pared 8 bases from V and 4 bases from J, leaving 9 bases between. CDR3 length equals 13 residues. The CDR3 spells CASRGYGANVLTF. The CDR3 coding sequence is TGCGCCAGCCGCGGGTACGGGGCCAACGTCCTGACTTTC.

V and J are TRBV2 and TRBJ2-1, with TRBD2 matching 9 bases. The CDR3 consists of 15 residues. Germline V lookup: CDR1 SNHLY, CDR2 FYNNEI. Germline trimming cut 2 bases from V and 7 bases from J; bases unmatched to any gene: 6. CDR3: CASSEQASGVNEQFF. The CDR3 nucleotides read TGTGCCAGCAGTGAACAGGCTAGCGGGGTAAATGAGCAGTTCTTC.

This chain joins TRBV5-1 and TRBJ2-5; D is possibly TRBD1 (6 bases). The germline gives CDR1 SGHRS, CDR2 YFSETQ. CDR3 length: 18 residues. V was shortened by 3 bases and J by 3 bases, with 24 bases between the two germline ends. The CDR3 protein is CASSSAGAGPIPEETQYF. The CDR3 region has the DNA TGCGCCAGCAGCTCGGCAGGGGCAGGGCCCATTCCCGAAGAGACCCAGTACTTC.

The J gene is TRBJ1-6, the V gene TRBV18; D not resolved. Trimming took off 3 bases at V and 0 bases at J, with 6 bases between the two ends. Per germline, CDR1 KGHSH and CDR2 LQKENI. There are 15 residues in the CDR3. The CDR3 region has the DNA TGTGCCAGCTCACCTAGTGTCTCCTATAATTCACCCCTCCACTTT. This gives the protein CASSPSVSYNSPLHF.

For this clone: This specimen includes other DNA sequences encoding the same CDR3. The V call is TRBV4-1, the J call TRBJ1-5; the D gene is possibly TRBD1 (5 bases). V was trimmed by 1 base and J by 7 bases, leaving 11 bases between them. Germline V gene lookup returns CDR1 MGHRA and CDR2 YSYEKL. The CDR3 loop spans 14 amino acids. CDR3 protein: CASSQGDSGQPQHF. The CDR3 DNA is TGCGCCAGCAGCCAAGGGGACTCTGGGCAGCCCCAGCATTTT.

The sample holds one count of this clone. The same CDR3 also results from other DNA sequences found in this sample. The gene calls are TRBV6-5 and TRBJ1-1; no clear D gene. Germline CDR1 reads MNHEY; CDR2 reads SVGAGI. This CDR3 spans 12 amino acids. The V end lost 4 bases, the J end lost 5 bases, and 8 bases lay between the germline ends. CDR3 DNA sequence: TGTGCCAGCAGTTCTACCGGAACTGAAGCTTTCTTT. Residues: CASSSTGTEAFF.

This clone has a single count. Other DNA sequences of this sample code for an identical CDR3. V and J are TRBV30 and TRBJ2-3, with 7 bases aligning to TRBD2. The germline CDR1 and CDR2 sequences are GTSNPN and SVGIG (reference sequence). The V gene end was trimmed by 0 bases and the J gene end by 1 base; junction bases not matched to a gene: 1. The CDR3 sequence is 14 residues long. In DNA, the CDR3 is TGTGCCTGGAGTGTAGGACTAGGCACAGATACGCAGTATTTT. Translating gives CAWSVGLGTDTQYF.

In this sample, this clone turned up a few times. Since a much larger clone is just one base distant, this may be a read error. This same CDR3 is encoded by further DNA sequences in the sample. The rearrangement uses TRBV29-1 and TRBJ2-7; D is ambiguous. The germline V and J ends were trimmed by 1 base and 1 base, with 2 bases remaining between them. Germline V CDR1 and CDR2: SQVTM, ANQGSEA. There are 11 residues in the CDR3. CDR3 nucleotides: TGCAGCGTTGAAGTATCCTACGAGCAGTACTTC. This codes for CSVEVSYEQYF.

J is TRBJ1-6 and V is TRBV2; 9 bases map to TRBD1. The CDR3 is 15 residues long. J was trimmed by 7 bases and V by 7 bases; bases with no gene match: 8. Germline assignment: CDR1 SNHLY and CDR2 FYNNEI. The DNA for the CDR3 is TGTGCCAGCATTAGGACAGGGGCCGCAAATTCACCCCTCCACTTT. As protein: CASIRTGAANSPLHF.

CDR3 nucleotide sequence: TGTGCCTGGGAAGCGGGGAGTTCCACCGGGGAGCTGTTTTTT. It is translated as CAWEAGSSTGELFF. This sequence joins TRBV30 and TRBJ2-2; TRBD2 matches 7 bases. Germline values: CDR1 GTSNPN, CDR2 SVGIG (reference sequence). CDR3 length: 14 residues. With V trimmed by 5 bases and J by 4 bases, 7 bases remained unmatched.